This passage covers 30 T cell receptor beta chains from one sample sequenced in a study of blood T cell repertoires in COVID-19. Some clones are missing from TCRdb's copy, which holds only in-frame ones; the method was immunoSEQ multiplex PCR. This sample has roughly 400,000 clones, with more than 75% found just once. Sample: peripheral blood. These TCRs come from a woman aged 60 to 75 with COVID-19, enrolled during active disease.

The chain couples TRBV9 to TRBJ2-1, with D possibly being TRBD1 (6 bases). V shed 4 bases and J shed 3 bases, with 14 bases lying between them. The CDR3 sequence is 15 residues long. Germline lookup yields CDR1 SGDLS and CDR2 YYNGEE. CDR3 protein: CASSSRGTDYNEQFF. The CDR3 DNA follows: TGTGCCAGCAGCTCAAGGGGGACCGACTACAATGAGCAGTTCTTC.

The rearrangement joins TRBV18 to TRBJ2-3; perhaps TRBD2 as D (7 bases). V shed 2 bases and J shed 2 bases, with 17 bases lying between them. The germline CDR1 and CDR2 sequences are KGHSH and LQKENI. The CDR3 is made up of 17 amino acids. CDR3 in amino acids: CASSPYRGGAVTDTQYF. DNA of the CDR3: TGTGCCAGCTCACCATATCGAGGGGGGGCCGTCACAGATACGCAGTATTTT. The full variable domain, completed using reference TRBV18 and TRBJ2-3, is NAGVMQNPRHLVRRRGQEARLRCSPMKGHSHVYWYRQLPEEGLKFMVYLQKENIIDESGMPKERFSAEFPKEGPSILRIQQVVRGDSAAYFCASSPYRGGAVTDTQYFGPGTRLTVL.

This chain's CDR3 is CASSYGGQGNQPQHF. CDR3 nucleotide sequence: TGTGCCAGCAGTTACGGGGGACAGGGGAATCAGCCCCAGCATTTT. The chain is built from TRBV6-7 and TRBJ1-5; TRBD1 agrees at 10 bases. TRBV6-7 is an open reading frame whose function is uncertain. The CDR3 loop spans 15 amino acids. V lost 2 bases, J lost 4 bases, and 2 bases stayed unmatched.

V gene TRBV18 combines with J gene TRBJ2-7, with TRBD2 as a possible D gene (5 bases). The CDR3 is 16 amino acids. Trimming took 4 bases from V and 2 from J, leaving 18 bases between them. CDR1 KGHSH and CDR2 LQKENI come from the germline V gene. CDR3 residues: CASSLSFGGETYEQYF. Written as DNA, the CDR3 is TGTGCCAGCTCACTCAGTTTTGGAGGCGAAACCTACGAGCAGTACTTC.

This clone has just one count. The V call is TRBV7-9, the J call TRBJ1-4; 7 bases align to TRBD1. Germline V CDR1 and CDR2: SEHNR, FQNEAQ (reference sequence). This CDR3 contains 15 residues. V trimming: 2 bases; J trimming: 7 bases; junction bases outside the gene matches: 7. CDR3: CASSLKQGVGEKLFF. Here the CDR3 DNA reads TGTGCCAGCAGCTTAAAGCAGGGGGTGGGTGAAAAACTGTTTTTT.

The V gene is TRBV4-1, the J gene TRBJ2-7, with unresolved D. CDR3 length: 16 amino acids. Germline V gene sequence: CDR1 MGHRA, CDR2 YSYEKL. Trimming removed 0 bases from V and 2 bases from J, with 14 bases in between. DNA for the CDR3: TGCGCCAGCAGCCAAGAGATAGGCGACACCACCTACGAGCAGTACTTC. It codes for CASSQEIGDTTYEQYF.

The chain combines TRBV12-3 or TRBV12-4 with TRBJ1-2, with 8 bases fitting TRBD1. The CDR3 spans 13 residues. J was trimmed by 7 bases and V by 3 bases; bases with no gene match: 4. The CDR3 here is CASSFQGAGGYTF. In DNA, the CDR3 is TGTGCCAGCAGTTTCCAGGGGGCGGGTGGCTACACCTTC.

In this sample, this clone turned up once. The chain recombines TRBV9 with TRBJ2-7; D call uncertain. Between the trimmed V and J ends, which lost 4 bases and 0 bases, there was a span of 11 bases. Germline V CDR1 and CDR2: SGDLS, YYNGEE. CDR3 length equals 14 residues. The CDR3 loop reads CASSLLGSSYEQYF. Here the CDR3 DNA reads TGTGCCAGCAGCCTCCTCGGTAGCTCCTACGAGCAGTACTTC.

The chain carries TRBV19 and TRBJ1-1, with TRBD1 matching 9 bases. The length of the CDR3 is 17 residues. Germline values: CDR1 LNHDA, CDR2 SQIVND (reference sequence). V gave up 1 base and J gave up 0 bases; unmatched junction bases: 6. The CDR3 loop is CASSIGTGVLMNTEAFF. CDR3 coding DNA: TGTGCCAGTAGTATAGGGACAGGGGTACTCATGAACACTGAAGCTTTCTTT. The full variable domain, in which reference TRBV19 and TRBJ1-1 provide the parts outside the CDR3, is DGGITQSPKYLFRKEGQNVTLSCEQNLNHDAMYWYRQDPGQGLRLIYYSQIVNDFQKGDIAEGYSVSREKKESFPLTVTSAQKNPTAFYLCASSIGTGVLMNTEAFFGQGTRLTVV.

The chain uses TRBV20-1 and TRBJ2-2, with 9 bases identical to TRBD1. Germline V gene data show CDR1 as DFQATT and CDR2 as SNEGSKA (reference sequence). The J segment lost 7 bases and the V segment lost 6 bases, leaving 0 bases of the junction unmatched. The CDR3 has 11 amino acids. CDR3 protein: CSAGQGGELFF. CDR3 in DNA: TGCAGTGCGGGACAGGGCGGGGAGCTGTTTTTT.

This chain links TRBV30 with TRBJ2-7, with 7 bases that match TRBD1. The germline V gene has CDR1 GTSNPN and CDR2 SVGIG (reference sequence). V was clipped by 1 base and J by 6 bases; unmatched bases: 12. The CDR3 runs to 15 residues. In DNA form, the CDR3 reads TGTGCCTGGAGTGCCGTACAGGGGTTGAACCGCGAGCAGTACTTC. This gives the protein CAWSAVQGLNREQYF.

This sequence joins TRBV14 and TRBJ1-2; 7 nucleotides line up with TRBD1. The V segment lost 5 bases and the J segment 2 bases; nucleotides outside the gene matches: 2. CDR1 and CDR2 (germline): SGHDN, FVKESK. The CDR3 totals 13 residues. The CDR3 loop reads CASSLGQNYGYTF. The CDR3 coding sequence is TGTGCCAGCAGCTTGGGACAGAACTATGGCTACACCTTC.

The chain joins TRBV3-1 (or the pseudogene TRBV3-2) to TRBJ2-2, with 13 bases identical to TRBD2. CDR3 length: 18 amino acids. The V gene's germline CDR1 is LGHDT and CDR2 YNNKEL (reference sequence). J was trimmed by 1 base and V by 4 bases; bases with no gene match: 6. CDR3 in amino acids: CASSPSGLAGRNTGELFF. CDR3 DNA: TGTGCCAGCAGCCCCTCGGGACTAGCGGGGAGGAACACCGGGGAGCTGTTTTTT.

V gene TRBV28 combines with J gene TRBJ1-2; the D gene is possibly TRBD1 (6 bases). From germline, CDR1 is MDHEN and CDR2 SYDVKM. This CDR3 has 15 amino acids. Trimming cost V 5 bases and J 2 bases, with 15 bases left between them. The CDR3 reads CASSLPWDTNYGYTF. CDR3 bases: TGTGCCAGCAGTCTCCCCTGGGACACCAACTATGGCTACACCTTC.

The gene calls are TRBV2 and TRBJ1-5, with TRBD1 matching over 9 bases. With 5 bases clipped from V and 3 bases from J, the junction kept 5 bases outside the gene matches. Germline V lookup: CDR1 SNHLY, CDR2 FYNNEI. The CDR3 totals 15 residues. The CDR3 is CASSTGTGTNQPQHF. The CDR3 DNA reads TGTGCCAGCAGTACCGGGACAGGGACCAATCAGCCCCAGCATTTT.

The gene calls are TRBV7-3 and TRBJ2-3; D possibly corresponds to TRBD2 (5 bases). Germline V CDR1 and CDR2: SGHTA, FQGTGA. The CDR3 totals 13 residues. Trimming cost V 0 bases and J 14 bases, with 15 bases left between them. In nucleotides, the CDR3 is TGTGCCAGCAGCTTAACGTTCGGGGATCGGTCGTATTTT. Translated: CASSLTFGDRSYF. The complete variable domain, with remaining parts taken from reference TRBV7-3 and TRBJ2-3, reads GAGVSQTPSNKVTEKGKYVELRCDPISGHTALYWYRQSLGQGPEFLIYFQGTGAADDSGLPNDRFFAVRPEGSVSTLKIQRTERGDSAVYLCASSLTFGDRSYFGPGTRLTVL.

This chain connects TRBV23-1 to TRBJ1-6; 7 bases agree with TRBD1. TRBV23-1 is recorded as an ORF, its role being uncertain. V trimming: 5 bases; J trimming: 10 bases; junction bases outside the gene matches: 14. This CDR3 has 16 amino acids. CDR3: CASSSREGGAGSPLHF. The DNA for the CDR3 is TGCGCCAGCAGTTCTCGGGAAGGGGGCGCAGGCTCACCCCTCCACTTT.

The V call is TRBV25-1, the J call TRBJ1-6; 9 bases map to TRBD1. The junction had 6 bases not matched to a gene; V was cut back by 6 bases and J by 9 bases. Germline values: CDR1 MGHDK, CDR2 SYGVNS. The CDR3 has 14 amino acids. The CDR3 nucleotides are TGTGCCAGCAGAGAAGGGACAGGGCTTTCACCCCTCCACTTT. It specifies CASREGTGLSPLHF.

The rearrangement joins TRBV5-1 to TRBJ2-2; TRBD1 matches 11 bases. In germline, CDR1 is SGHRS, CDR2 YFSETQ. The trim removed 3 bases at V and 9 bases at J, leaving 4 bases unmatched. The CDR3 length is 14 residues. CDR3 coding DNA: TGCGCCAGCAGCTCGGACAGGGGGCTCAGGGAGCTGTTTTTT. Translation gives CASSSDRGLRELFF.

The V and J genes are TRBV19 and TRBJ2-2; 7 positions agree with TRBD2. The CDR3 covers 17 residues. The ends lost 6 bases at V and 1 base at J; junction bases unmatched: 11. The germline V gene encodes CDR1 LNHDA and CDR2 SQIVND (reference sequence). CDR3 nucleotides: TGTGCCAGTAGCCGCAGGGCGACGGGAGGGAACACCGGGGAGCTGTTTTTT. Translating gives CASSRRATGGNTGELFF.

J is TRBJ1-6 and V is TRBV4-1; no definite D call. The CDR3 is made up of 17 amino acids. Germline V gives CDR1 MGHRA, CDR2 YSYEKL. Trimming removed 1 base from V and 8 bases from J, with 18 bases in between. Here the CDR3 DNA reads TGCGCCAGCAGCCAAGTGTCCGGGGTTCGCGGGGATTCACCCCTCCACTTT. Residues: CASSQVSGVRGDSPLHF.

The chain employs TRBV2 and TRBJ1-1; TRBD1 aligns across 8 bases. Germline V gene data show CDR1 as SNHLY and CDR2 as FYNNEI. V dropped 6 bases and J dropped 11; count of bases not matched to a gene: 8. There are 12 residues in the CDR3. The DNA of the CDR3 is TGTGCCAGCAGGATAGACAGGGGCAGGGCTTTCTTT. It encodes CASRIDRGRAFF.

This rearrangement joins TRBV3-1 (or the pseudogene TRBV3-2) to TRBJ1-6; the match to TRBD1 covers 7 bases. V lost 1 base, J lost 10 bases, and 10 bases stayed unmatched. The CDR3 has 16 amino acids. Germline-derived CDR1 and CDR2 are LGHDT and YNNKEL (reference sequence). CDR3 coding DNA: TGTGCCAGCAGCCAAGGCGGAGGGGGCTTAGTGTCACCCCTCCACTTT. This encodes CASSQGGGGLVSPLHF.

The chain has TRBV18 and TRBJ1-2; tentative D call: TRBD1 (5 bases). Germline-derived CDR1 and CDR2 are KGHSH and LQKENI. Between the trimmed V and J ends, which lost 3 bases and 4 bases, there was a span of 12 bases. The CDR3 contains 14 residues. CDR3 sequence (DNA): TGTGCCAGCTCACCTTCCCAGGGCTCCTATGGCTACACCTTC. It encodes CASSPSQGSYGYTF.

The CDR3 DNA reads as TGTGCCACCAGCAGAGATGAGGGAGAGACCCAGTACTTC. Protein sequence: CATSRDEGETQYF. The chain links TRBV15 to TRBJ2-5; weak D call: TRBD2 (5 bases). CDR1 is LNHNV, CDR2 YYDKDF, per germline (reference sequence). There are 13 residues in the CDR3. Trimming removed 0 bases at V and 4 bases at J, with 6 bases between.

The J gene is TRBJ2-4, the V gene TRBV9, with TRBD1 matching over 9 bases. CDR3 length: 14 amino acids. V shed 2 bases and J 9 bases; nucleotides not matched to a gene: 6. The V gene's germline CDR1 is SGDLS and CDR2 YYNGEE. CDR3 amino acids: CASSVRDRAGIQYF. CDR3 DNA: TGTGCCAGCAGCGTGAGGGACAGGGCCGGCATTCAGTACTTC.

The DNA for the CDR3 is TGCGCCAGCAGCTTGGGAGGGTTTGATCAGCCCCAGCATTTT. Translated, it gives CASSLGGFDQPQHF. V and J are TRBV5-1 and TRBJ1-5; D call uncertain. Germline assignment: CDR1 SGHRS and CDR2 YFSETQ. The CDR3 extends over 14 amino acids. With 0 bases removed from V and 5 bases from J, the gap between germline ends came to 9 bases.

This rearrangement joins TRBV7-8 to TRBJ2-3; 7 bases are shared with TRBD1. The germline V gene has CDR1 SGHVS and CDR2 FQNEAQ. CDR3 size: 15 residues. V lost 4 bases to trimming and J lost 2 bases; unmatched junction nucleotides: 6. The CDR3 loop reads CASSSGQIPTDTQYF. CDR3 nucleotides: TGTGCCAGCAGCTCGGGACAGATACCCACAGATACGCAGTATTTT.

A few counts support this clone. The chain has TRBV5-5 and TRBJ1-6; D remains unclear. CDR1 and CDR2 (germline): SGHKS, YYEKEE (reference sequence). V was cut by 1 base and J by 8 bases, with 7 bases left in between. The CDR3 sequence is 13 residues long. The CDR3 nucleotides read TGTGCCAGCAGCTTGACAGTTTATTCACCCCTCCACTTT. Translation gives CASSLTVYSPLHF. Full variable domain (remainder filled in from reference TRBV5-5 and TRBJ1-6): DAGVTQSPTHLIKTRGQQVTLRCSPISGHKSVSWYQQVLGQGPQFIFQYYEKEERGRGNFPDRFSARQFPNYSSELNVNALLLGDSALYLCASSLTVYSPLHFGNGTRLTVT.

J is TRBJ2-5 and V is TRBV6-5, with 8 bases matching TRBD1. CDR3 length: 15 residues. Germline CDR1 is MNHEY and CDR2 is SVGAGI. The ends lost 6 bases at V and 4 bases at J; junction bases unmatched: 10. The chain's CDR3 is CASRPGQVTGETQYF. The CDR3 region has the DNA TGTGCCAGCAGACCGGGACAGGTTACCGGAGAGACCCAGTACTTC.